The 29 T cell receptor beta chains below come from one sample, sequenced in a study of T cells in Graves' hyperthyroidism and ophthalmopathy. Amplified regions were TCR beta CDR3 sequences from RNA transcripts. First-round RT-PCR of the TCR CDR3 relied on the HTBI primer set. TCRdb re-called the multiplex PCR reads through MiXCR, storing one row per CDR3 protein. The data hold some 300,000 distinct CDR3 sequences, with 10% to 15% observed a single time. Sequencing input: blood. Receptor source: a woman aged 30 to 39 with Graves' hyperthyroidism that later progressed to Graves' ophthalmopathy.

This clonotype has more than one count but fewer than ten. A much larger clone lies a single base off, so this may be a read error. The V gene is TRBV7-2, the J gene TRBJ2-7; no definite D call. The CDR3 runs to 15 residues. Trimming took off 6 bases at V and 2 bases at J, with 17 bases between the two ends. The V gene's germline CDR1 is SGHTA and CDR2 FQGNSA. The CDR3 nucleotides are TGTGCCAGCAGGAAGGATTGGGCTTTCACCTACGAGCAGTACTTC. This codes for CASRKDWAFTYEQYF.

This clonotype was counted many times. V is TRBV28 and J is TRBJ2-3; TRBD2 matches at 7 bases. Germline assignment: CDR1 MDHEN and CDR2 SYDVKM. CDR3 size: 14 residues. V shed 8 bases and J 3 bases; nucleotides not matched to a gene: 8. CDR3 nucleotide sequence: TGTGCCAGCCGGTCCGGGACTAATACAGATACGCAGTATTTT. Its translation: CASRSGTNTDTQYF. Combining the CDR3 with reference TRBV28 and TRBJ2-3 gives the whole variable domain DVKVTQSSRYLVKRTGEKVFLECVQDMDHENMFWYRQDPGLGLRLIYFSYDVKMKEKGDIPEGYSVSREKKERFSLILESASTNQTSMYLCASRSGTNTDTQYFGPGTRLTVL.

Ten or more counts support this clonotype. CDR3 in amino acids: CASSPSGQGASNSPLHF. CDR3 bases: TGTGCCAGCTCACCCTCCGGGCAGGGGGCCTCTAATTCACCCCTCCACTTT. The rearrangement joins TRBV18 to TRBJ1-6, with TRBD1 identical over 8 bases. Germline CDR1 is KGHSH and CDR2 is LQKENI. V was pared by 3 bases and J by 6 bases, with 10 bases of the junction left unmatched. CDR3 length: 17 residues.

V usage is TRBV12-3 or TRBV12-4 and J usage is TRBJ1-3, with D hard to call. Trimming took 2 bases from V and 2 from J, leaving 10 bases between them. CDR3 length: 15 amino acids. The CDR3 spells CASSLQLDAGNTIYF. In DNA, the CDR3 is TGTGCCAGCAGTTTACAACTGGACGCTGGAAACACCATATATTTT.

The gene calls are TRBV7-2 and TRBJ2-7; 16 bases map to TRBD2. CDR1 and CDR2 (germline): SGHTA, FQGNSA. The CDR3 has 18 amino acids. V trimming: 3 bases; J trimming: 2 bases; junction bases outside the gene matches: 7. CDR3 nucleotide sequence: TGTGCCAGCAGCTTTTCGGGACTAGCGGGAGGGCCCGCCTACGAGCAGTACTTC. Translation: CASSFSGLAGGPAYEQYF.

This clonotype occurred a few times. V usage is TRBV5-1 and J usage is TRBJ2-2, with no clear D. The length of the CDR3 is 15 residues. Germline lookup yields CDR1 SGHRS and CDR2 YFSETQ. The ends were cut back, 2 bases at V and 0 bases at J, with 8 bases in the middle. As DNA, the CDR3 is TGCGCCAGCAGCTTAGATCAGGCGAACACCGGGGAGCTGTTTTTT. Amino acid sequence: CASSLDQANTGELFF.

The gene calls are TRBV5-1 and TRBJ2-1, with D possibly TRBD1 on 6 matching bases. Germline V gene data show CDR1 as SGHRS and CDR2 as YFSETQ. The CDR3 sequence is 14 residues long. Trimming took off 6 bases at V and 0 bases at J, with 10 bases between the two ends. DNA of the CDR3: TGCGCCAGCACTCAGGGGACCTCCTACAATGAGCAGTTCTTC. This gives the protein CASTQGTSYNEQFF. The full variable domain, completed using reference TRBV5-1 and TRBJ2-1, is KAGVTQTPRYLIKTRGQQVTLSCSPISGHRSVSWYQQTPGQGLQFLFEYFSETQRNKGNFPGRFSGRQFSNSRSEMNVSTLELGDSALYLCASTQGTSYNEQFFGPGTRLTVL.

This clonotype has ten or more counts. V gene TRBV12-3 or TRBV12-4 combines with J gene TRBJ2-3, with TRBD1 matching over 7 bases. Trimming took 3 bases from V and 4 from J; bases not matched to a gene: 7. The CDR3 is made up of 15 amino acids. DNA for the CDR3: TGTGCCAGCAGTTTCCGACAGGGCGGCGCAGATACGCAGTATTTT. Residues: CASSFRQGGADTQYF.

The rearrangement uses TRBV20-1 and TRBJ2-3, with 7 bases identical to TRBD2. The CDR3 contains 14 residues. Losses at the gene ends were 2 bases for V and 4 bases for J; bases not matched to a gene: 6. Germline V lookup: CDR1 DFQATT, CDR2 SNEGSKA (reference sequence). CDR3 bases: TGCAGTGCTAGACCAGCGGGAAGGTCAGATACGCAGTATTTT. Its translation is CSARPAGRSDTQYF.

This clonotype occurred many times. The DNA of the CDR3 is TGTGCCAGCAGCTCCGGGGGATCGAACACCGGGGAGCTGTTTTTT. It codes for CASSSGGSNTGELFF. The rearrangement joins TRBV7-8 to TRBJ2-2, with D possibly matching TRBD2 (6 bases). V shed 4 bases and J shed 0 bases, with 9 bases lying between them. The CDR3 has 15 residues. Germline CDR1 is SGHVS and CDR2 is FQNEAQ.

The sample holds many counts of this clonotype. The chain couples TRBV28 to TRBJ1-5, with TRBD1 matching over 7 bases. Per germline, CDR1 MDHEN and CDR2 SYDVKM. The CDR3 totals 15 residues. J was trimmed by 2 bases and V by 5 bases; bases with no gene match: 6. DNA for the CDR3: TGTGCCAGCAGTCGACAGGGATCGGGCAATCAGCCCCAGCATTTT. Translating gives CASSRQGSGNQPQHF.

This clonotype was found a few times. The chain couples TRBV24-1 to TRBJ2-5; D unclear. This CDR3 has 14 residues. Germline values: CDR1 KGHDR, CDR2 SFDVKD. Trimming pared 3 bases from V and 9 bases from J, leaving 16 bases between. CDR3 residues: CATSDPGEAWAQYF. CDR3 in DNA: TGTGCCACCAGTGATCCCGGCGAGGCTTGGGCCCAGTACTTC.

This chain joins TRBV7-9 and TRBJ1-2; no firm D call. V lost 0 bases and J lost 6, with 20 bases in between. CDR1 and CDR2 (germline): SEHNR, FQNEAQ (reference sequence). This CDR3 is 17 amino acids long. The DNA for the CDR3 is TGTGCCAGCAGCTTAGCCGGGGTTGGGGTAATCGGCGATGGCTACACCTTC. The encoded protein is CASSLAGVGVIGDGYTF.

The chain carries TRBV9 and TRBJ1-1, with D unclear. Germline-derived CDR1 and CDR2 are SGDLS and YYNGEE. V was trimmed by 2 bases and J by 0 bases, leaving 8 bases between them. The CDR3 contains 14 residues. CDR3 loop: CASSVEQMNTEAFF. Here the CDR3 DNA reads TGTGCCAGCAGCGTGGAACAGATGAACACTGAAGCTTTCTTT.

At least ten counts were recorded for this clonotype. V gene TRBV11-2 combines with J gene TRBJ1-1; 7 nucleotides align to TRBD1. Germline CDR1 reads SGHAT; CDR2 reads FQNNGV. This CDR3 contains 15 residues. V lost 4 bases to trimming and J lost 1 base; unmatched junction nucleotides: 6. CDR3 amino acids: CASSWIRGKNTEAFF. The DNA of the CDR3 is TGTGCCAGCAGCTGGATCAGGGGGAAGAACACTGAAGCTTTCTTT.

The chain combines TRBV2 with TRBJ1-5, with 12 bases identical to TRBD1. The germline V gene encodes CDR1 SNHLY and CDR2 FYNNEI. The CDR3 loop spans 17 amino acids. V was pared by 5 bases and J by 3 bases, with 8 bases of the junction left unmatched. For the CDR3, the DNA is TGTGCCAGCAGTCCCGGGACAGGGGGCGCGTTCAATCAGCCCCAGCATTTT. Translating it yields CASSPGTGGAFNQPQHF.

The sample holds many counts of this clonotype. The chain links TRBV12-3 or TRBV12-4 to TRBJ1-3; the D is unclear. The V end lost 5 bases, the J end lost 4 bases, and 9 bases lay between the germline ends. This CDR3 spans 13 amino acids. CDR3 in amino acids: CASSAPQGNTIYF. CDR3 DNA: TGTGCCAGCAGTGCCCCACAGGGAAACACCATATATTTT.

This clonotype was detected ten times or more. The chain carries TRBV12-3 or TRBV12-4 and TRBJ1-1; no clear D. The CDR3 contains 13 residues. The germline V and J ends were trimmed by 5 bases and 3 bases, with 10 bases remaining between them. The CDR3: CASSAVWDTEAFF. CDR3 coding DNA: TGTGCCAGCAGTGCAGTTTGGGACACTGAAGCTTTCTTT.

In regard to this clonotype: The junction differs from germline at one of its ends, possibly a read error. CDR3 nucleotide sequence: TGTGCCAGCAATTACGGAACTAGCGGGACAAATGAGCAGTTCTTC. It yields the protein CASNYGTSGTNEQFF. The V call is TRBV6-2 or TRBV6-3, the J call TRBJ2-1, with 10 positions matching TRBD2. CDR3 length equals 15 residues. Germline V gene data show CDR1 as MNHEY and CDR2 as SVGEGT.

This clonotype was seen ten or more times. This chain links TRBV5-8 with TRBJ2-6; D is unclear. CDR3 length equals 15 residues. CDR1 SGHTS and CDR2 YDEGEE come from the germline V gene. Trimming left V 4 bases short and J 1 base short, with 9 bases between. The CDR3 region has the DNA TGTGCCAGCAGCCGTTGGGGATCTGGGGCCAACGTCCTGACTTTC. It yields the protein CASSRWGSGANVLTF.

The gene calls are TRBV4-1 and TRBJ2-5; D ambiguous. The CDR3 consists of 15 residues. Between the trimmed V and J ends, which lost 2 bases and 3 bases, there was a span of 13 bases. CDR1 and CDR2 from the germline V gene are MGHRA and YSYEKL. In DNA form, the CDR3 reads TGCGCCAGCAGCCAATTCCTCACTACGGAAGAGACCCAGTACTTC. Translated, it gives CASSQFLTTEETQYF.

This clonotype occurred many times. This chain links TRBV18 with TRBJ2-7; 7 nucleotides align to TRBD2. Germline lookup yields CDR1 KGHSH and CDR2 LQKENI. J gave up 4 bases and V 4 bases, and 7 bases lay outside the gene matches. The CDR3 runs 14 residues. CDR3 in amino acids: CASSRLGGSYEQYF. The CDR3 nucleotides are TGTGCCAGCTCACGGCTGGGAGGGTCTTACGAGCAGTACTTC. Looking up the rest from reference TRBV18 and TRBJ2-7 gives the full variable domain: NAGVMQNPRHLVRRRGQEARLRCSPMKGHSHVYWYRQLPEEGLKFMVYLQKENIIDESGMPKERFSAEFPKEGPSILRIQQVVRGDSAAYFCASSRLGGSYEQYFGPGTRLTVT.

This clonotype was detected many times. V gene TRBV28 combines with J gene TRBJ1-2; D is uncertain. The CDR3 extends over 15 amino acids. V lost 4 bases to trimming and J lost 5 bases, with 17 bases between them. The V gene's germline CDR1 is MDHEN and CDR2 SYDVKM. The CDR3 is CASSSPQEGSYGYTF. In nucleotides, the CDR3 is TGTGCCAGCAGTTCCCCTCAGGAAGGGTCGTATGGCTACACCTTC.

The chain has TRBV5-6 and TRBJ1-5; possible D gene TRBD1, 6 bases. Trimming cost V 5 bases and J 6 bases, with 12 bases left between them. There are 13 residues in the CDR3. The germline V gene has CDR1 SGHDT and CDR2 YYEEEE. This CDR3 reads CASSSQGLQPQHF. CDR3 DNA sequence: TGTGCCAGCAGTTCGCAGGGGCTTCAGCCCCAGCATTTT.

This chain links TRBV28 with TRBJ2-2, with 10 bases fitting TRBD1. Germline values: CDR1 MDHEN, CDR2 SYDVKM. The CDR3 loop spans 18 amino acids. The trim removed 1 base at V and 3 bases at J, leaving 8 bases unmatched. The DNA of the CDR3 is TGTGCCAGCAGTTTATTGGTCTCCGGGACAGGGGACACCGGGGAGCTGTTTTTT. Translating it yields CASSLLVSGTGDTGELFF.

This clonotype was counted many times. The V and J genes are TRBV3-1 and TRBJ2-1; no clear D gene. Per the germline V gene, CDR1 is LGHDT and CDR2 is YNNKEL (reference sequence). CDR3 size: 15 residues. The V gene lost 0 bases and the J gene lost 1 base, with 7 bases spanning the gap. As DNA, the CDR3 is TGTGCCAGCAGCCAAGACATGGGATCCTACAATGAGCAGTTCTTC. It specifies CASSQDMGSYNEQFF.

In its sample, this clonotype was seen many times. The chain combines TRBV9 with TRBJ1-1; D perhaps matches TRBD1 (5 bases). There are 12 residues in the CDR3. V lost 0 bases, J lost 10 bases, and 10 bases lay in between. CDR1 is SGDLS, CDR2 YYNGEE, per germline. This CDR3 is CASSVVRGRAFF. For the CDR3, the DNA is TGTGCCAGCAGCGTAGTGAGGGGCCGAGCTTTCTTT.

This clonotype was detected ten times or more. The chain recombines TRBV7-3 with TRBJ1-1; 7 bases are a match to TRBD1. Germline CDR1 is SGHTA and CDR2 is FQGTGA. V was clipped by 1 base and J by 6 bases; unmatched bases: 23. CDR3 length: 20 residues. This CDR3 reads CASSLKPAFTPTGRYPEAFF. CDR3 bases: TGTGCCAGCAGCTTAAAGCCCGCCTTCACACCGACAGGGAGGTACCCTGAAGCTTTCTTT.

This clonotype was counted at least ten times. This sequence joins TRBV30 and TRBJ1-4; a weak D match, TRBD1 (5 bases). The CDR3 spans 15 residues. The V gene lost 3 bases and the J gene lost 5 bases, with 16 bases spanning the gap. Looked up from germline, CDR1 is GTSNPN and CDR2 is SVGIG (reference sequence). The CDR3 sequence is CAWRRGPISNEKLFF. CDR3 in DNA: TGTGCCTGGAGAAGGGGTCCGATCTCCAATGAAAAACTGTTTTTT.